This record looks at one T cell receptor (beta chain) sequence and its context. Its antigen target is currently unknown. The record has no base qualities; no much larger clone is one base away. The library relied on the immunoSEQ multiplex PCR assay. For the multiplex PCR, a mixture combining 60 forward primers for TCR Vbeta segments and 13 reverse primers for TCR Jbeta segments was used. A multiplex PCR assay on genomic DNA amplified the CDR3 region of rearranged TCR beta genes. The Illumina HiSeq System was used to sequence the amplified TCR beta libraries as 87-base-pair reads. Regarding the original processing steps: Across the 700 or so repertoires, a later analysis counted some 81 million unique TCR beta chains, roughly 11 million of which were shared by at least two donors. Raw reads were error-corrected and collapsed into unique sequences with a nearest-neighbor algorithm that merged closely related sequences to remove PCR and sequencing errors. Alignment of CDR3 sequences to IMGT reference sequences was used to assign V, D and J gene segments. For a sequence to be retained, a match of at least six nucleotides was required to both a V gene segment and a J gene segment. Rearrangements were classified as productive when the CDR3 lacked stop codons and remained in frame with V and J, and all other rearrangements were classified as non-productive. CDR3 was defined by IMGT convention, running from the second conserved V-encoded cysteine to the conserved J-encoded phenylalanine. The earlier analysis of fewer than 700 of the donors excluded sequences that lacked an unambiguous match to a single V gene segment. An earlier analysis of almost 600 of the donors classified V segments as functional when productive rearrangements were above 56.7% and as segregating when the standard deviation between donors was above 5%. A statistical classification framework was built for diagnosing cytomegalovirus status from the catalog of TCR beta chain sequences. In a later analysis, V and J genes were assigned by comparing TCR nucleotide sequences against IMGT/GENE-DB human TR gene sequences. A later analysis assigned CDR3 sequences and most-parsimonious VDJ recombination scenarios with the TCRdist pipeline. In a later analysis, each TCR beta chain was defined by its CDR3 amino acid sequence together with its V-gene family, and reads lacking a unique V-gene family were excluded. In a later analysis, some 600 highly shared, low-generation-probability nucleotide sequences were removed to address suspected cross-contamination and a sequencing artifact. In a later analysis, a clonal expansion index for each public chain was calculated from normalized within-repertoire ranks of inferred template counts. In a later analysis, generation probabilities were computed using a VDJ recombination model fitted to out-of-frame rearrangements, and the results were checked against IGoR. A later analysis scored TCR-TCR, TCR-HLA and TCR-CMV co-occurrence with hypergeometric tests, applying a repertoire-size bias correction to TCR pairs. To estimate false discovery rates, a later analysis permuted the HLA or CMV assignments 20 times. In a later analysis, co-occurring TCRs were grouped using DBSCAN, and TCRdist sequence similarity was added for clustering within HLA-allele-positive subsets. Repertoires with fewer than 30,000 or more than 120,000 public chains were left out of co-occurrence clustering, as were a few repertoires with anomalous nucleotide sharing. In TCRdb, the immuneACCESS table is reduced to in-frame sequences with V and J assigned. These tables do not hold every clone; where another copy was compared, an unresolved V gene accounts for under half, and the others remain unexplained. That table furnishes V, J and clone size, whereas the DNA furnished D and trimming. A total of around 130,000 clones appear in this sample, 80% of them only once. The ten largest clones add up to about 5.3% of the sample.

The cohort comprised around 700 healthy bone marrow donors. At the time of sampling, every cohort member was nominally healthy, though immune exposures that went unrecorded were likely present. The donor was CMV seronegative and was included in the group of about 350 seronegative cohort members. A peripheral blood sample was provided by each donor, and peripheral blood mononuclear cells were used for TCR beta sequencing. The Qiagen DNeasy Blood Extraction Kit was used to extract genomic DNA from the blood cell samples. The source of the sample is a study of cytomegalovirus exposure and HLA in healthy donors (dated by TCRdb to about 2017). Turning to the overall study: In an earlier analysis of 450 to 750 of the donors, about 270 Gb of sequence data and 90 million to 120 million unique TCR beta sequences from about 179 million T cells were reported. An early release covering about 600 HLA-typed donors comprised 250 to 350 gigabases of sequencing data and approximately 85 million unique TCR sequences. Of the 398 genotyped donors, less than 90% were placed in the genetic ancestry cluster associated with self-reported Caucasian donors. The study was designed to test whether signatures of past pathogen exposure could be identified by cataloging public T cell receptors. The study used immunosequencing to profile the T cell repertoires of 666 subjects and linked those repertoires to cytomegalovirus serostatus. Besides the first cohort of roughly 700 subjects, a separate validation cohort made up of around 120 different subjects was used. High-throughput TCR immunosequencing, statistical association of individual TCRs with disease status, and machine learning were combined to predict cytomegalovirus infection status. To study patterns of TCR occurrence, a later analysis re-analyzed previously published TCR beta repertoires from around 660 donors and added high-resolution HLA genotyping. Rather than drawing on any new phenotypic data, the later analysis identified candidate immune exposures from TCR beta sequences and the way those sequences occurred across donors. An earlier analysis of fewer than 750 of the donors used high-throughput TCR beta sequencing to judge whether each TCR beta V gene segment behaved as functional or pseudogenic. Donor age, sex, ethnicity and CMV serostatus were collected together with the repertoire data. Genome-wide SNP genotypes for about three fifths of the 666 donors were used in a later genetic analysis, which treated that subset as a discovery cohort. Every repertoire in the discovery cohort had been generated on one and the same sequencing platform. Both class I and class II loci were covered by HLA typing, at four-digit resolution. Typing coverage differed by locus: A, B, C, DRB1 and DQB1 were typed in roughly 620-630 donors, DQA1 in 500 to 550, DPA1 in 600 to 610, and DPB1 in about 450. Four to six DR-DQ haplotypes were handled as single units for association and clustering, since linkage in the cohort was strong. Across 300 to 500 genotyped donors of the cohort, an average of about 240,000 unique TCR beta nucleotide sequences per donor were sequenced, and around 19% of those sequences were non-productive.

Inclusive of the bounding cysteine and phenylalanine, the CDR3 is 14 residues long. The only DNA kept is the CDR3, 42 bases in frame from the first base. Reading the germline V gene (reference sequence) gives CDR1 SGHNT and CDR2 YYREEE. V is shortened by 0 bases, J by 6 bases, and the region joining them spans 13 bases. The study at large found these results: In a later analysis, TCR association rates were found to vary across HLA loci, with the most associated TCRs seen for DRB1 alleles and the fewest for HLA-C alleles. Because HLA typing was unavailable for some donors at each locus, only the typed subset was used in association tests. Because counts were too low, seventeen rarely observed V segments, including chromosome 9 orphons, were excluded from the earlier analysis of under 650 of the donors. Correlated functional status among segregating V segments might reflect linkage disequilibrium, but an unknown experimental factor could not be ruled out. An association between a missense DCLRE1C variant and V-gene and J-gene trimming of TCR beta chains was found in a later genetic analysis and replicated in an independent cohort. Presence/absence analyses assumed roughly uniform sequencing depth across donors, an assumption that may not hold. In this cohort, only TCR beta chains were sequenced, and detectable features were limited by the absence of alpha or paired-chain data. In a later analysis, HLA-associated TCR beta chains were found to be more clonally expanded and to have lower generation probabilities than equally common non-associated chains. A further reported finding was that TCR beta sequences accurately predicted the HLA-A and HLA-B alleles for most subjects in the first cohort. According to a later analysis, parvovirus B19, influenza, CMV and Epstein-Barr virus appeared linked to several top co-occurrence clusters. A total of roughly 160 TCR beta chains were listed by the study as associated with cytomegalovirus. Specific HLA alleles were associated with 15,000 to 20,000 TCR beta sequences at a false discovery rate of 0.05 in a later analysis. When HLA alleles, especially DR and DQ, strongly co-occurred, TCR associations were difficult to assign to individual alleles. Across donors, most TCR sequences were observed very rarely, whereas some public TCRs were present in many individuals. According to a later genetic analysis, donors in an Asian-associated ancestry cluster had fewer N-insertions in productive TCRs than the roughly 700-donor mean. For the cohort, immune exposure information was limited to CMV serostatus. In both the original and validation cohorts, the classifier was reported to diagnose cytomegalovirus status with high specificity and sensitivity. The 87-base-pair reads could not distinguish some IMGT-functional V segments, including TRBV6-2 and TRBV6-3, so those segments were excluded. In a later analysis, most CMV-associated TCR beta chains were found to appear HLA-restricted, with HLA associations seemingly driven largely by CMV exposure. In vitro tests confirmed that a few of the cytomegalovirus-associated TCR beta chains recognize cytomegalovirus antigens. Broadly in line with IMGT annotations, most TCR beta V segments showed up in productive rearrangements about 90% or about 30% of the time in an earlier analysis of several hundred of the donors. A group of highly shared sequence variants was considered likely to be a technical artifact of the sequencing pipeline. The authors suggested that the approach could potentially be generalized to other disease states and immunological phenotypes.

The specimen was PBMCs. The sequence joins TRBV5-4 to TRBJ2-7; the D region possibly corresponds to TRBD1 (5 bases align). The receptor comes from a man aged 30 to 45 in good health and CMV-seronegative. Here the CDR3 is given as CASSLVQGLGEQYF. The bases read TGTGCCAGCAGCTTGGTGCAGGGATTGGGCGAGCAGTACTTC.